The 28 T cell receptor beta chains below all came from one sample that was sequenced in a study of cytotoxic CD8 clonotypes in ibrutinib-treated CLL (dated by TCRdb to the early 2020s). The library was generated by the immunoSEQ multiplex PCR assay. Sourced from immuneACCESS, this table was stored by TCRdb with only in-frame sequences that have V and J called. A share of the clones is absent; for the studies checked, an unresolved V gene accounts for under half, and the remainder has no known explanation. In this sample the table shows some 76,000 clones, approximately 87% of which occur a single time. Roughly 35% of the sample belongs to the ten largest clones. This sample's time point label indicates: around 25 months on ibrutinib. Sequenced here: PBMCs, sampled after 24 months of ibrutinib treatment. The receptors stem from a human donor with chronic lymphocytic leukemia.

The chain couples TRBV29-1 to TRBJ2-1; 9 bases align to TRBD2. V shed 4 bases and J 5 bases; nucleotides not matched to a gene: 6. Germline CDR1 SQVTM, CDR2 ANQGSEA. The CDR3 is 14 amino acids. Here the CDR3 reads CSVGRGRVDNEQFF. For the CDR3, the DNA is TGCAGCGTTGGACGCGGGAGGGTTGACAATGAGCAGTTCTTC.

CDR3 DNA: TGTGCCAGCAGTCAGGGGACAGGGGGCTCCTACGAGCAGTACTTC. Translation: CASSQGTGGSYEQYF. The chain uses TRBV27 and TRBJ2-7; 11 positions match TRBD1. The CDR3 has 15 residues. From germline, CDR1 is MNHEY and CDR2 SMNVEV (reference sequence). J lost 0 bases, V lost 5 bases, and 3 bases had no gene match.

This rearrangement joins TRBV19 to TRBJ1-5; TRBD1 matches 8 bases. CDR1 and CDR2 (germline): LNHDA, SQIVND (reference sequence). The CDR3 spans 14 residues. V shed 6 bases and J 7 bases; nucleotides not matched to a gene: 8. CDR3 loop: CASSAGTGNQPQHF. CDR3 bases: TGTGCCAGTAGCGCCGGGACAGGTAACCAGCCCCAGCATTTT.

The rearrangement links TRBV9 to TRBJ2-1; no firm D call. Germline CDR1 reads SGDLS; CDR2 reads YYNGEE. The CDR3 is 16 residues long. Trimming pared 4 bases from V and 2 bases from J, leaving 16 bases between. The CDR3 DNA reads as TGTGCCAGCAGCCACCCCATACTCGACACCTACAATGAGCAGTTCTTC. Its protein is CASSHPILDTYNEQFF. Filled out from reference TRBV9 and TRBJ2-1, the complete variable domain reads DSGVTQTPKHLITATGQRVTLRCSPRSGDLSVYWYQQSLDQGLQFLIQYYNGEERAKGNILERFSAQQFPDLHSELNLSSLELGDSALYFCASSHPILDTYNEQFFGPGTRLTVL.

The V gene is TRBV2, the J gene TRBJ2-7; D possibly corresponds to TRBD2 (6 bases). Between the trimmed V and J ends, which lost 6 bases and 6 bases, there was a span of 18 bases. CDR1 is SNHLY, CDR2 FYNNEI, per germline. The CDR3 consists of 14 residues. The CDR3, as DNA: TGTGCCAGCAGGGAGACTAGGTCAGGCCTCGAGCAGTACTTC. It codes for CASRETRSGLEQYF.

This rearrangement joins TRBV7-9 to TRBJ2-7, with D perhaps matching TRBD1 (6 bases). CDR1 is SEHNR and CDR2 is FQNEAQ in the germline V gene (reference sequence). With 1 base removed from V and 5 bases from J, the gap between germline ends came to 12 bases. The CDR3 totals 14 residues. The CDR3 loop is CASSLVGGRDEQYF. CDR3 bases: TGTGCCAGCAGCTTAGTAGGGGGTCGGGACGAGCAGTACTTC.

The chain carries TRBV18 and TRBJ2-6; no clear D. In germline, CDR1 is KGHSH, CDR2 LQKENI. The V gene lost 8 bases and the J gene lost 2 bases, with 7 bases spanning the gap. The CDR3 length is 13 residues. This CDR3 reads CASHRTGANVLTF. The CDR3 DNA sequence: TGTGCCAGCCATAGGACTGGGGCCAACGTCCTGACTTTC.

There are a few counts of this clone. The chain employs TRBV7-9 and TRBJ2-1; the D is unclear. Trimming took 1 base from V and 10 from J, leaving 8 bases between them. The CDR3 is 12 amino acids. Germline assignment: CDR1 SEHNR and CDR2 FQNEAQ (reference sequence). CDR3 in DNA: TGTGCCAGCAGCTTAGACCCCGGGGAGCAGTTCTTC. This translates into CASSLDPGEQFF.

The J gene is TRBJ2-2, the V gene TRBV6-1; a possible D gene is TRBD2 (6 bases). CDR1 and CDR2 from the germline V gene are MNHNS and SASEGT. The V gene lost 8 bases and the J gene lost 6 bases, with 13 bases spanning the gap. The CDR3 consists of 13 residues. CDR3 coding DNA: TGTGCCAGCGGGACTCTCGGGGCCGGGGAGCTGTTTTTT. Encoded protein: CASGTLGAGELFF.

V and J are TRBV7-9 and TRBJ1-2, with TRBD1 matching over 7 bases. The length of the CDR3 is 16 residues. The V and J ends lost 4 bases and 3 bases, in that order; junction bases with no gene match: 11. The germline V gene encodes CDR1 SEHNR and CDR2 FQNEAQ (reference sequence). CDR3 in amino acids: CASSSFTGEEYYGYTF. The CDR3 DNA reads as TGTGCCAGCAGCTCATTCACAGGGGAGGAGTACTATGGCTACACCTTC.

The chain carries TRBV2 and TRBJ2-5; the match to TRBD1 covers 7 bases. Germline assignment: CDR1 SNHLY and CDR2 FYNNEI. The CDR3 runs 14 residues. The V segment lost 6 bases and the J segment 4 bases; nucleotides outside the gene matches: 8. As DNA, the CDR3 is TGTGCCAGCAGCGCCACAGGGGTGGGAGAGACCCAGTACTTC. Its translation is CASSATGVGETQYF.

The rearrangement uses TRBV2 and TRBJ2-1, with 11 bases identical to TRBD2. The CDR3 totals 23 residues. With V trimmed by 4 bases and J by 0 bases, 23 bases remained unmatched. The V gene's germline CDR1 is SNHLY and CDR2 FYNNEI. The CDR3 region is CASSARAGGGLAGGPRSYNEQFF. CDR3 DNA: TGTGCCAGCAGTGCCCGGGCAGGGGGCGGTCTAGCGGGAGGTCCACGCTCCTACAATGAGCAGTTCTTC.

The J gene is TRBJ2-1, the V gene TRBV6-1; possible D gene TRBD2, 5 bases. V was pared by 6 bases and J by 0 bases, with 12 bases between. The CDR3 loop spans 15 amino acids. Germline V gene sequence: CDR1 MNHNS, CDR2 SASEGT. The CDR3 protein is CASSVDFPSYNEQFF. The CDR3 DNA reads TGTGCCAGCAGCGTGGACTTCCCCTCCTACAATGAGCAGTTCTTC.

The chain joins TRBV11-2 to TRBJ1-1; D remains ambiguous. This CDR3 spans 18 amino acids. The V end was cut by 5 bases, the J end by 2 bases, with 24 bases between. Germline V gene lookup returns CDR1 SGHAT and CDR2 FQNNGV. CDR3 bases: TGTGCCAGCAGCGCTCGCCCGCTGCCTGACGGACTAAACACTGAAGCTTTCTTT. Protein sequence: CASSARPLPDGLNTEAFF. Variable domain in full (rest from reference TRBV11-2 and TRBJ1-1): EAGVAQSPRYKIIEKRQSVAFWCNPISGHATLYWYQQILGQGPKLLIQFQNNGVVDDSQLPKDRFSAERLKGVDSTLKIQPAKLEDSAVYLCASSARPLPDGLNTEAFFGQGTRLTVV.

J is TRBJ2-2 and V is TRBV18, with D unclear. CDR3 size: 11 residues. Per the germline V gene, CDR1 is KGHSH and CDR2 is LQKENI. V lost 3 bases and J 8 bases, leaving 4 bases between the germline ends. This CDR3 reads CASSPAGELFF. DNA of the CDR3: TGTGCCAGCTCACCTGCGGGGGAGCTGTTTTTT.

About this clone: Relative to the germline gene, one junction end is altered; a read error may explain this. The chain employs TRBV19 and TRBJ2-2; D might be TRBD1 (6 bases). The length of the CDR3 is 18 residues. CDR1 is LNHDA and CDR2 is SQIVND in the germline V gene (reference sequence). This CDR3 is CASTNFEGVSVNSGELFF. The DNA of the CDR3 is TGTGCCAGTACTAATTTTGAGGGGGTTTCAGTGAACTCCGGGGAGCTGTTTTTT.

V is TRBV5-1 and J is TRBJ2-3; maybe TRBD2 (7 bases). The CDR3 consists of 16 residues. V lost 0 bases and J 4 bases, leaving 15 bases between the germline ends. Germline V lookup: CDR1 SGHRS, CDR2 YFSETQ. The CDR3 nucleotides read TGCGCCAGCAGCTTGGAAGCGGGAAGGGGGGCAGATACGCAGTATTTT. It is translated as CASSLEAGRGADTQYF.

This clone came up once. The chain couples TRBV9 to TRBJ2-1, with TRBD1 identical over 8 bases. The germline V gene encodes CDR1 SGDLS and CDR2 YYNGEE. The CDR3 is 14 residues long. The trim removed 3 bases at V and 4 bases at J, leaving 3 bases unmatched. The CDR3 here is CASSEGTGYNEQFF. The CDR3, as DNA: TGTGCCAGCAGCGAGGGGACAGGATACAATGAGCAGTTCTTC.

The genes are TRBV7-8 and TRBJ2-7, with TRBD1 as a possible D gene (5 bases). The V gene's germline CDR1 is SGHVS and CDR2 FQNEAQ. V dropped 9 bases and J dropped 0 bases, with 18 bases sitting between them. The CDR3 spans 15 residues. Here the CDR3 reads CARRPLGLGSYEQYF. The DNA for the CDR3 is TGTGCCAGGAGACCATTGGGGCTGGGCTCCTACGAGCAGTACTTC. Full variable domain (rest looked up from reference TRBV7-8 and TRBJ2-7): GAGVSQSPRYKVAKRGQDVALRCDPISGHVSLFWYQQALGQGPEFLTYFQNEAQLDKSGLPSDRFFAERPEGSVSTLKIQRTQQEDSAVYLCARRPLGLGSYEQYFGPGTRLTVT.

This clone has only one observation. The chain recombines TRBV11-3 with TRBJ2-5; TRBD1 matches 10 bases. CDR1 and CDR2 from the germline V gene are SGHNT and YENEEA. V was clipped by 9 bases and J by 4 bases; unmatched bases: 17. The CDR3 has 17 residues. CDR3 amino acids: CASAPGQGMSGAETQYF. The CDR3 bases are TGTGCCAGTGCACCGGGACAGGGGATGTCCGGGGCAGAGACCCAGTACTTC. Filled out from reference TRBV11-3 and TRBJ2-5, the complete variable domain reads EAGVVQSPRYKIIEKKQPVAFWCNPISGHNTLYWYLQNLGQGPELLIRYENEEAVDDSQLPKDRFSAERLKGVDSTLKIQPAELGDSAVYLCASAPGQGMSGAETQYFGPGTRLLVL.

Only one count was recorded for this clone. The gene calls are TRBV28 and TRBJ1-1; 9 positions agree with TRBD1. This CDR3 is built from 16 residues. Germline V CDR1 and CDR2: MDHEN, SYDVKM. The J segment lost 4 bases and the V segment lost 8 bases, leaving 14 bases of the junction unmatched. The CDR3, as DNA: TGTGCCAGCGGTTCTGATACAGGGGGCGCAGGCACTGAAGCTTTCTTT. Encoded protein: CASGSDTGGAGTEAFF.

V usage is TRBV6-5 and J usage is TRBJ1-1, with TRBD1 matching 10 bases. The germline V gene encodes CDR1 MNHEY and CDR2 SVGAGI. The ends lost 0 bases at V and 11 bases at J; junction bases unmatched: 6. The CDR3 extends over 14 amino acids. CDR3 sequence (DNA): TGTGCCAGCAGTTACTCCGAGACAGGGGGCGACGCTTTCTTT. Amino acids: CASSYSETGGDAFF.

The chain carries TRBV5-4 and TRBJ2-3; D might be TRBD1 (6 bases). Germline assignment: CDR1 SGHNT and CDR2 YYREEE (reference sequence). V dropped 4 bases and J dropped 0 bases, with 9 bases sitting between them. This CDR3 spans 14 amino acids. CDR3 region: CASSPGVSTDTQYF. In DNA, the CDR3 is TGTGCCAGCAGCCCAGGGGTTAGCACAGATACGCAGTATTTT.

The rearrangement links TRBV6-1 to TRBJ1-5; perhaps TRBD1 as D (5 bases). Germline lookup yields CDR1 MNHNS and CDR2 SASEGT. This CDR3 comprises 15 residues. V gave up 1 base and J gave up 0 bases, with 7 bases separating them. CDR3 sequence: CASSEGTNSNQPQHF. Here the CDR3 DNA reads TGTGCCAGCAGTGAAGGGACAAATAGCAATCAGCCCCAGCATTTT.

V usage is TRBV5-1 and J usage is TRBJ1-1, with a weak D call TRBD1 (5 bases). The CDR3 has 17 amino acids. Germline-derived CDR1 and CDR2 are SGHRS and YFSETQ. Trimming removed 4 bases at V and 4 bases at J, with 23 bases between. The CDR3 is CASSHLLRGGLGTEAFF. The DNA for the CDR3 is TGCGCCAGCAGCCACCTATTGAGGGGCGGATTGGGCACTGAAGCTTTCTTT.

This sequence joins TRBV15 and TRBJ1-4; D may be TRBD1 (5 bases). With 0 bases removed from V and 7 bases from J, the gap between germline ends came to 6 bases. CDR3 size: 13 residues. Germline assignment: CDR1 LNHNV and CDR2 YYDKDF (reference sequence). The CDR3 sequence: CATSRDRGEKLFF. In nucleotides, the CDR3 is TGTGCCACCAGCAGAGATAGGGGTGAAAAACTGTTTTTT.

CDR3 residues: CASSLEVTGAEQYF. CDR3 coding DNA: TGTGCCAGCAGCTTAGAAGTGACAGGGGCCGAGCAGTACTTC. V is TRBV7-2 and J is TRBJ2-7; 8 bases map to TRBD1. Germline V lookup: CDR1 SGHTA, CDR2 FQGNSA. The CDR3 consists of 14 residues. With V trimmed by 1 base and J by 6 bases, 5 bases remained unmatched. The full variable domain, in which reference TRBV7-2 and TRBJ2-7 provide the parts outside the CDR3, is GAGVSQSPSNKVTEKGKDVELRCDPISGHTALYWYRQSLGQGLEFLIYFQGNSAPDKSGLPSDRFSAERTGGSVSTLTIQRTQQEDSAVYLCASSLEVTGAEQYFGPGTRLTVT.

The chain employs TRBV4-1 and TRBJ1-1, with a weak D call TRBD1 (6 bases). With 1 base removed from V and 4 bases from J, the gap between germline ends came to 7 bases. The CDR3 has 13 amino acids. Germline assignment: CDR1 MGHRA and CDR2 YSYEKL. CDR3: CASSQAGATEAFF. DNA of the CDR3: TGCGCCAGCAGCCAAGCGGGGGCCACTGAAGCTTTCTTT.